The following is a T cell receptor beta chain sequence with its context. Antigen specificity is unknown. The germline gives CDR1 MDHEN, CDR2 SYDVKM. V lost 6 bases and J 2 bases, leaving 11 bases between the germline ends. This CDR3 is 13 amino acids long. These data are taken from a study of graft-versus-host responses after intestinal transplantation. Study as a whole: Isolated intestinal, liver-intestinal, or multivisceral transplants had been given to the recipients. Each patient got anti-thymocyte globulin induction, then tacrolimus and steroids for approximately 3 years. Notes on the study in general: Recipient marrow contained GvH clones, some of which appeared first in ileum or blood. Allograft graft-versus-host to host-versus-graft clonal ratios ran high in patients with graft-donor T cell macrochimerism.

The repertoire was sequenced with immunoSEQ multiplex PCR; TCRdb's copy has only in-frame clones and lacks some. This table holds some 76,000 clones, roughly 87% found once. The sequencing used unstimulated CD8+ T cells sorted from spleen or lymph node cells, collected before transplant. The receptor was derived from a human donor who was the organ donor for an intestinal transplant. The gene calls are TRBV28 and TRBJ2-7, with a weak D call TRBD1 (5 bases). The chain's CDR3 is CASRLTGTYEQYF. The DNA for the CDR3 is TGTGCCAGCAGGTTAACAGGAACCTACGAGCAGTACTTC.